The TCR beta chain under discussion was sequenced for a study of cytomegalovirus exposure and HLA in healthy donors (dated 2017 in TCRdb). Describing the broader study: In an earlier analysis of approximately 500 of the donors, around 300 Gb of sequence data and roughly 100 million unique TCR beta sequences from some 170 million T cells were reported. Class I and class II HLA loci were covered by the typing at four-digit resolution. Among about 410 genotyped donors of the cohort, an average of around 250,000 unique TCR beta nucleotide sequences was sequenced per donor, of which about 20% were non-productive. Donor age, sex, ethnicity and CMV serostatus were collected together with the repertoire data. The study used immunosequencing to profile the T cell repertoires of about 670 subjects and linked those repertoires to cytomegalovirus serostatus. Besides the first cohort of approximately 710 subjects, a separate validation cohort made up of 95 to 150 different subjects was used. Rather than using new phenotypic data, the later analysis identified candidate immune exposures from TCR beta sequences and from how often those sequences occurred across donors. Because of strong linkage in the cohort, roughly five DR-DQ haplotypes were treated as single units for association and clustering. All discovery cohort repertoires had been generated on a single sequencing platform. Genome-wide SNP genotypes for about three fifths of the roughly 670 donors were used in a later genetic analysis, which treated that subset as a discovery cohort. The study was designed to test whether signatures of past pathogen exposure could be identified by cataloging public T cell receptors. About 280 gigabases of sequencing data and some 85 million unique TCR sequences were included in an early release covering over 600 HLA-typed donors. A later analysis re-analyzed previously published TCR beta repertoires from hundreds of donors and added high-resolution HLA genotyping to study TCR occurrence patterns. In an earlier analysis of over 550 of the donors, high-throughput TCR beta sequencing was used to judge whether each TCR beta V gene segment behaved as functional or pseudogenic. Of the roughly 410 genotyped donors, 75% to 85% were placed in the genetic ancestry cluster associated with self-reported Caucasian donors. Typing coverage varied by locus: roughly 620-630 donors for A, B, C, DRB1 and DQB1; approximately 560 for DQA1; more than 600 for DPA1; some 470 for DPB1. High-throughput TCR immunosequencing, statistical association of individual TCRs with disease status, and machine learning were combined to predict cytomegalovirus infection status.

Receptors were amplified or captured by the immunoSEQ multiplex PCR assay. A mixture of 60 forward primers for TCR Vbeta segments and 13 reverse primers for TCR Jbeta segments was used in the multiplex PCR. The CDR3 region of rearranged TCR beta genes was amplified from genomic DNA by a multiplex PCR assay. The Illumina HiSeq System was used to sequence the amplified TCR beta libraries as 87-base-pair reads. The authors' pipeline ran thus. Across the 500 to 850 repertoires, a later analysis counted tens of millions of unique TCR beta chains, approximately 10 million of which were shared by at least two donors. To remove PCR and sequencing errors, raw reads were error-corrected and collapsed into unique sequences using a nearest-neighbor algorithm that merged closely related sequences. V, D and J gene segments were assigned by aligning CDR3 sequences to IMGT reference sequences. Each retained sequence needed at least a six-nucleotide match to both a V gene segment and a J gene segment. Rearrangements were called productive when the CDR3 lacked stop codons and stayed in frame with V and J; all others were non-productive. Following IMGT convention, CDR3 was defined as the stretch from the second conserved V-encoded cysteine to the conserved J-encoded phenylalanine. The earlier analysis of 450 to 750 of the donors excluded any sequence lacking an unambiguous match to a single V gene segment. An earlier analysis of around 600 of the donors classified V segments as functional when productive rearrangements were above 56.7% and as segregating when the standard deviation between donors was above 5%. A statistical classification framework was developed to diagnose cytomegalovirus status using the catalog of TCR beta chain sequences. A later analysis assigned V and J genes by comparing TCR nucleotide sequences with IMGT/GENE-DB human TR gene sequences. In a later analysis, CDR3 sequences and most-parsimonious VDJ recombination scenarios were assigned using the TCRdist pipeline. A later analysis defined each TCR beta chain by its CDR3 amino acid sequence plus V-gene family, and excluded reads lacking a unique V-gene family. As a way to deal with suspected cross-contamination and a sequencing artifact, a later analysis dropped hundreds of nucleotide sequences that were highly shared and had low generation probability. In a later analysis, a clonal expansion index was calculated for each public chain from normalized within-repertoire ranks of inferred template counts. In a later analysis, generation probabilities were computed with a VDJ recombination model fitted to out-of-frame rearrangements, and the resulting probabilities were checked against IGoR. In a later analysis, TCR-TCR, TCR-HLA and TCR-CMV co-occurrence was scored with hypergeometric tests, and a repertoire-size bias correction was applied to TCR pairs. A later analysis estimated false discovery rates by permuting HLA or CMV assignments 20 times. A later analysis grouped co-occurring TCRs with DBSCAN, adding TCRdist sequence similarity when clustering within HLA-allele-positive subsets. For co-occurrence clustering, repertoires with fewer than 30,000 or more than 120,000 public chains were excluded, along with five repertoires with anomalous nucleotide sharing. Held by TCRdb, this immuneACCESS table contains in-frame sequences only and omits some clones. Under half of the omission traces to an unresolved V gene where checked; the cause of the rest is unknown. The V and J calls and clone size were taken over from that table, and D and trimming were inferred from the DNA. Within this sample are fewer than 150,000 clones, with roughly three quarters of them counted one time only. Of the sample, roughly 3.1% is held by the ten largest clones.

To note about this clone: This clone's antigen is unknown. Per-base quality was not reported, and no clone a single base away is much larger than it.

In total, about 650 healthy bone marrow donors made up the cohort. Cohort members were all nominally healthy when sampled, although unrecorded immune exposures were likely present. The donor was CMV seronegative and belonged to the group of several hundred seronegative cohort members. A peripheral blood sample was collected from each donor, and TCR beta sequencing was performed on peripheral blood mononuclear cells. The Qiagen DNeasy Blood Extraction Kit was used to extract genomic DNA from the blood cell samples. Between the V and J ends, shortened by 5 bases and 4 bases respectively, the junction contains 20 bases. CDR3 length: 16 amino acids, cysteine to phenylalanine. Only the CDR3 portion is preserved as DNA: 48 bases, with reading frame beginning at the first base. CDR1 SGHTA and CDR2 FQGTGA were looked up in the germline V gene. General findings and caveats noted by the study authors: In an earlier analysis of some 640 of the donors, most TCR beta V segments were observed in productive rearrangements about 87% or about 30% of the time, broadly matching IMGT annotations. Roughly uniform sequencing depth across donors was assumed in presence/absence analyses, although this assumption may not hold. While some public TCRs were present in many individuals, most TCR sequences turned up only very rarely across donors. Linkage disequilibrium might explain the correlated functional status among segregating V segments, but an unknown experimental factor could not be ruled out. In vitro tests confirmed that a few of the cytomegalovirus-associated TCR beta chains recognize cytomegalovirus antigens. Approximately 18 rarely observed V segments, including chromosome 9 orphons, were excluded from the earlier analysis of some 590 of the donors because counts were too low. A later analysis associated around 16,000 TCR beta sequences with specific HLA alleles at a false discovery rate of 0.05. HLA typing was unavailable for some donors at each locus, so association tests used only the typed subset. Compared with equally common non-associated chains, HLA-associated TCR beta chains in a later analysis were more clonally expanded and had lower generation probabilities. Because the 87-base-pair reads could not distinguish some IMGT-functional V segments, including TRBV6-2 and TRBV6-3, those segments were excluded. Strong co-occurrence of HLA alleles, especially DR and DQ, made assigning TCR associations to individual alleles difficult. According to the authors, the approach could potentially be generalized to other disease states and immunological phenotypes. In the study, some 160 TCR beta chains were listed as associated with cytomegalovirus. A group of highly shared sequence variants was considered likely to be a technical artifact of the sequencing pipeline. A further reported finding was that TCR beta sequences accurately predicted the HLA-A and HLA-B alleles for most subjects in the first cohort. Several of the top co-occurrence clusters appeared to be linked to parvovirus B19, influenza, CMV and Epstein-Barr virus, according to a later analysis. In a later genetic analysis, a missense DCLRE1C variant was associated with V-gene and J-gene trimming of TCR beta chains, and the association was replicated in an independent cohort. In a later analysis, most CMV-associated TCR beta chains were found to appear HLA-restricted, with HLA associations seemingly driven largely by CMV exposure. According to a later genetic analysis, donors in an Asian-associated ancestry cluster had fewer N-insertions in productive TCRs than the roughly 700-donor mean. In this cohort, only TCR beta chains were sequenced, and detectable features were limited by the absence of alpha or paired-chain data. Immune exposure information for the cohort was limited to CMV serostatus. The classifier was reported to diagnose cytomegalovirus status with high specificity and sensitivity in both the original cohort and the validation cohort. In a later analysis, TCR association rates were found to vary across HLA loci, with the most associated TCRs seen for DRB1 alleles and the fewest for HLA-C alleles.

Recombination joined TRBV7-3 with TRBJ2-5; a tentative D match to TRBD2 spans 6 bases. The clonotype was recovered from a man aged 25-45 years in good health and CMV-seronegative. What was sequenced was PBMCs. The sequenced DNA: TGTGCCAGCAGCCCTGGGACTGCCCGGGGACGAGAGACCCAGTACTTC. Translated, it reads CASSPGTARGRETQYF.